The following is a T cell receptor (beta chain) sequence with its context. What this receptor recognizes is not known. Within one base of it there is no much larger clone, and no base qualities were kept. Based on the germline V gene, the CDR1 and CDR2 sequences are SGHTA and FQGTGA. Including cysteine and phenylalanine, the CDR3 has 16 amino acids. The only DNA kept is the CDR3, 48 bases in frame from the first base. V is trimmed back by 5 bases and J by 6 bases, and the junction contains 3 bases that no gene match accounts for. This sample was taken from a study of beta chain features in type 1 diabetes (dated by TCRdb to between 2017 and 2018). Study-level background: Mean age, gender distribution, total cell number and subset yield did not differ between patients and healthy donors. Across all samples, about 110 million sorted cells were examined, and cell number per subset correlated strongly with RNA yield. The study compared TCRB repertoires of sorted circulating CD4+ T cell subsets between recently diagnosed type 1 diabetes patients and matched healthy donors. Naive and central memory subsets were obtained from all 30 or so donors, but regulatory and stem cell-like memory subsets were isolated from only 8 patients and roughly eight healthy donors.

The entire isolated RNA was reverse transcribed using the High Capacity cDNA Reverse Transcription Kit, and thus expressed TCRB transcripts were sequenced. Deep immunoSEQ sequencing was performed on naive, central memory and regulatory T cell samples, with an average of around 3.4 million total reads per sample. Sorted cells were lysed in RLT buffer, and RNA was extracted using DNase-treated RNeasy Micro or Mini kits according to cell number. Each cell subset was processed separately to prevent cross-contamination, with patient and healthy donor samples processed together. TCRB sequences were amplified from cDNA with the immunoSEQ multiplex PCR, producing 87-bp fragments spanning the CDR3 region. Amplicons were sequenced on the Illumina HiSeq platform. On the authors' methods: Synthetic template baselines were used to correct PCR bias computationally, reads within Hamming distance 2 were collapsed, and singletons that could not be merged were discarded. By aligning reads against IMGT, V, D and J genes, CDR3 length, and insertions or deletions at six rearrangement sites were assigned. Within each subset, clonotype counts were normalized to the number of sorted cells before true diversity and Gini coefficients were calculated with the tcR R package. The overlap coefficient, calculated on TCRB nucleotide sequences, was used to quantify repertoire sharing. As a proxy for the pre-selection repertoire, out-of-frame TCRB sequences from naive cells were analyzed. Not all clones reach the TCRdb copy of this immuneACCESS table, which keeps in-frame sequences only. Checked studies attribute under half of the gap to unresolved V genes and leave the rest unexplained. The DNA was the basis for D and trimming; V, J and clone size are from that table. Recorded for this sample are fewer than 500,000 clones; roughly 14% of them occurred a single time. Approximately 0.038% of the sample is in the top ten clones.

Results the study describes overall, beyond this receptor: Only small numbers of individuals were included in the HLA sub-analyses, which left unresolved whether HLA type had any influence on TCRB rearrangement. At VDJ recombination sites, type 1 diabetes patients had fewer insertions and more deleted nucleotides, which implies abnormalities in thymic rearrangement. Shorter templates might have been favored by PCR, but patient and control samples were amplified and corrected together, so both groups would have been affected equally by any skew. Because cDNA was sequenced instead of genomic DNA, activated cells with high expression could be over-represented, although the groups did not differ in activation or CD3 levels. Naive, central memory and regulatory TCRB repertoires appeared more similar among patients than among healthy donors. A moderate but significant shortening of TCRB CDR3 length was observed in type 1 diabetes patients in all four CD4+ subsets.

Each donor gave one peripheral blood draw, averaging around 120 mL, which was collected into heparinised tubes. A BD FACSAria II was used to sort naive, central memory, regulatory and stem cell-like memory CD4+ T cells with a panel that included CD45RO, CCR7, CD25, CD127, CD95 and CD27. Every sorted population had a purity above 95%. Right away, PBMCs were isolated by Lymphoprep density gradient centrifugation and were stained directly, with no culture step. To minimize batch effects, samples were stained and sorted in pairs, one healthy donor with one patient per experiment. Sequenced: naive CD4+ T cells from blood. This specimen's cell subset or site label, interpreted: true naive CD4+ T cells. In this chain, TRBV7-3 is recombined with TRBJ2-2; a stretch of 16 junction bases matches TRBD2. The source of this sequence is a young man in good health. CDR3 sequence: CASSTGTSGRAGELFF. The DNA sequence is as follows: TGTGCCAGCAGCACCGGGACTAGCGGGAGGGCCGGGGAGCTGTTTTTT.